Presented here are 23 T cell receptor beta chains from one specimen sequenced in a study of a mutant IDH1 vaccine in newly diagnosed glioma. TCRdb keeps only in-frame clones here, not all; method: immunoSEQ multiplex PCR. This sample has tens of thousands of clones, with about four fifths found just once. Noted time point: baseline, week 1 (first vaccination visit). Treatment here: pre-vaccination baseline after standard-of-care therapy. The source material was peripheral blood mononuclear cells (PBMCs), sampled from a glioma patient treated with radiotherapy, temozolomide or both. The receptors stem from a woman aged 18-29 years with glioma. Some clones in this sample may be carry-over from other donors' samples.

This chain connects TRBV6-6 to TRBJ2-7; no reliable D call. Trimming stripped 10 bases from V and 0 bases from J, with 13 bases between. The CDR3 spans 13 residues. Germline CDR1 reads MNHNY; CDR2 reads SVGAGI (reference sequence). CDR3: CATLQADSYEQYF. CDR3 coding DNA: TGTGCCACCCTCCAAGCTGACTCCTACGAGCAGTACTTC.

A single count supports this clone. DNA of the CDR3: TGTGCCACCAGCCCCGGCAGCTCCTACGAGCAGTACTTC. Translated, it gives CATSPGSSYEQYF. The gene calls are TRBV15 and TRBJ2-7; D call uncertain. Per the germline V gene, CDR1 is LNHNV and CDR2 is YYDKDF (reference sequence). This CDR3 contains 13 residues. With 5 bases removed from V and 0 bases from J, the gap between germline ends came to 8 bases.

The chain joins TRBV6-1 to TRBJ2-5, with D unresolved. Germline loops: CDR1 MNHNS, CDR2 SASEGT. Trimming removed 1 base from V and 5 bases from J, with 8 bases in between. The CDR3 loop spans 13 amino acids. Here the CDR3 DNA reads TGTGCCAGCAGTGAAGATGGGGTCGAGACCCAGTACTTC. This sequence encodes CASSEDGVETQYF.

V and J are TRBV2 and TRBJ1-2; a weak D match, TRBD1 (6 bases). Germline-derived CDR1 and CDR2 are SNHLY and FYNNEI. V shed 7 bases and J shed 7 bases, with 13 bases lying between them. The CDR3 runs to 12 residues. The CDR3 loop is CASNYRVGGYTF. In nucleotides, the CDR3 is TGTGCCAGCAATTACAGGGTTGGTGGCTACACCTTC.

This clone was counted once. The CDR3 region has the DNA TGCAGTGCCGGTCAAGAGACCCAGTACTTC. It encodes CSAGQETQYF. The chain joins TRBV20-1 to TRBJ2-5; D is unclear. With 6 bases removed from V and 2 bases from J, the gap between germline ends came to 4 bases. The CDR3 is 10 amino acids. From germline, CDR1 is DFQATT and CDR2 SNEGSKA (reference sequence).

The chain joins TRBV7-3 to TRBJ2-3; perhaps D is TRBD1 or TRBD2 (5 bases each). V was pared by 4 bases and J by 6 bases, with 23 bases between. Germline loops: CDR1 SGHTA, CDR2 FQGTGA. The CDR3 runs 17 residues. This CDR3 reads CASSSTGIGNKGDTQYF. CDR3 DNA sequence: TGTGCCAGCAGCTCGACCGGGATAGGGAATAAGGGGGATACGCAGTATTTT.

This rearrangement joins TRBV14 to TRBJ1-1, with 10 bases that match TRBD1. The CDR3 is made up of 15 amino acids. The junction had 10 bases not matched to a gene; V was cut back by 4 bases and J by 8 bases. CDR1 SGHDN and CDR2 FVKESK come from the germline V gene. As DNA, the CDR3 is TGTGCCAGCAGCCTCCAGACAGGGGGCCAGGGGGAAGCTTTCTTT. Amino acid sequence: CASSLQTGGQGEAFF.

The chain has TRBV5-1 and TRBJ1-4; 11 bases line up with TRBD1. V lost 3 bases and J lost 4; bases outside the gene matches: 2. Germline CDR1 SGHRS, CDR2 YFSETQ. CDR3 length: 15 residues. As DNA, the CDR3 is TGCGCCAGCAGCTGGGACAGGGGGTTTAATGAAAAACTGTTTTTT. Protein: CASSWDRGFNEKLFF.

The V gene is TRBV7-9, the J gene TRBJ1-4; a weak D match, TRBD1 (5 bases). Trimming left V 3 bases short and J 4 bases short, with 12 bases between. Germline V gene sequence: CDR1 SEHNR, CDR2 FQNEAQ (reference sequence). This CDR3 contains 15 residues. CDR3 in DNA: TGTGCCAGCAGCTTCCAGGGTTCTATTAATGAAAAACTGTTTTTT. It is translated as CASSFQGSINEKLFF.

The chain recombines TRBV5-6 with TRBJ2-5, with 12 positions matching TRBD2. Germline-derived CDR1 and CDR2 are SGHDT and YYEEEE. The CDR3 spans 14 residues. V trimming: 5 bases; J trimming: 7 bases; junction bases outside the gene matches: 6. The CDR3 nucleotides read TGTGCCAGCAGACCTAGCGGGGGGGCCGCGACCCAGTACTTC. This translates into CASRPSGGAATQYF.

The chain uses TRBV7-9 and TRBJ1-6; TRBD1 is a possible D gene (5 bases). The CDR3 loop spans 15 amino acids. The germline V and J ends were trimmed by 4 bases and 0 bases, with 7 bases remaining between them. Germline V lookup: CDR1 SEHNR, CDR2 FQNEAQ (reference sequence). The CDR3 protein is CASSWGDSYNSPLHF. The CDR3 DNA sequence: TGTGCCAGCAGCTGGGGGGACTCCTATAATTCACCCCTCCACTTT. Complete variable domain (other parts from reference TRBV7-9 and TRBJ1-6): DTGVSQNPRHKITKRGQNVTFRCDPISEHNRLYWYRQTLGQGPEFLTYFQNEAQLEKSRLLSDRFSAERPKGSFSTLEIQRTEQGDSAMYLCASSWGDSYNSPLHFGNGTRLTVT.

This clone was counted a few times. The chain joins TRBV5-4 to TRBJ2-1; no reliable D call. V lost 0 bases and J 0 bases, leaving 7 bases between the germline ends. The CDR3 covers 15 residues. In germline, CDR1 is SGHNT, CDR2 YYREEE (reference sequence). The CDR3 spells CASSLGGASYNEQFF. Here the CDR3 DNA reads TGTGCCAGCAGCTTGGGCGGTGCCTCCTACAATGAGCAGTTCTTC.

The genes are TRBV5-8 and TRBJ1-6; D possibly corresponds to TRBD1 (6 bases). With 2 bases removed from V and 7 bases from J, the gap between germline ends came to 10 bases. Per the germline V gene, CDR1 is SGHTS and CDR2 is YDEGEE. The CDR3 totals 14 residues. CDR3 protein: CASSFGTKNSPLHF. DNA for the CDR3: TGTGCCAGCAGCTTCGGGACAAAGAATTCACCCCTCCACTTT. Using reference TRBV5-8 and TRBJ1-6 for the parts outside the CDR3, the full variable domain is EAGVTQSPTHLIKTRGQQATLRCSPISGHTSVYWYQQALGLGLQFLLWYDEGEERNRGNFPPRFSGRQFPNYSSELNVNALELEDSALYLCASSFGTKNSPLHFGNGTRLTVT.

This clone occurred once. The V and J genes are TRBV9 and TRBJ2-1; the match to TRBD2 covers 11 bases. The CDR3 extends over 14 amino acids. Trimming took 2 bases from V and 8 from J; bases not matched to a gene: 3. Germline V gene lookup returns CDR1 SGDLS and CDR2 YYNGEE. Here the CDR3 DNA reads TGTGCCAGCAGCGTGGATAGCGGGGGGGATGAGCAGTTCTTC. Protein sequence: CASSVDSGGDEQFF.

The genes are TRBV2 and TRBJ2-7; TRBD1 matches at 7 bases. The CDR3 is 14 residues long. V trimming: 6 bases; J trimming: 0 bases; junction bases outside the gene matches: 5. Germline loops: CDR1 SNHLY, CDR2 FYNNEI. This CDR3 is CASRLDRSSYEQYF. Here the CDR3 DNA reads TGTGCCAGCAGGCTGGACAGGAGCTCCTACGAGCAGTACTTC.

The rearrangement joins TRBV5-8 to TRBJ1-3, with 7 bases that match TRBD1. Unmatched junction bases numbered 7, after V lost 4 bases and J lost 0 bases. CDR1 SGHTS and CDR2 YDEGEE come from the germline V gene. The CDR3 is made up of 16 amino acids. DNA for the CDR3: TGTGCCAGCAGCCTTGGACAGGTGAACTCTGGAAACACCATATATTTT. Its protein product is CASSLGQVNSGNTIYF.

The genes are TRBV4-2 and TRBJ1-3; 7 nucleotides align to TRBD1. J was trimmed by 0 bases and V by 1 base; bases with no gene match: 6. From germline, CDR1 is LGHNA and CDR2 YNFKEQ. This CDR3 spans 17 amino acids. Here the CDR3 reads CASSQVTGVNSGNTIYF. CDR3 sequence (DNA): TGTGCCAGCAGCCAAGTTACAGGGGTTAACTCTGGAAACACCATATATTTT.

This rearrangement joins TRBV6-1 to TRBJ1-5; maybe TRBD1 (6 bases). Germline loops: CDR1 MNHNS, CDR2 SASEGT. The germline V and J ends were trimmed by 0 bases and 4 bases, with 10 bases remaining between them. This CDR3 has 15 residues. This chain's CDR3 is CASSEAQGQNQPQHF. The DNA of the CDR3 is TGTGCCAGCAGTGAAGCTCAGGGGCAAAATCAGCCCCAGCATTTT.

This sequence joins TRBV9 and TRBJ2-7; possibly TRBD1 or TRBD2 for D (5 bases each). Per the germline V gene, CDR1 is SGDLS and CDR2 is YYNGEE. Trimming cost V 2 bases and J 7 bases, with 16 bases left between them. The CDR3 runs 14 residues. The CDR3 DNA sequence: TGTGCCAGCAGCGTCTTGGGGACCCCGGTTGAGCAGTACTTC. As protein: CASSVLGTPVEQYF.

V usage is TRBV6-5 and J usage is TRBJ1-6, with D uncertain. The V end was cut by 0 bases, the J end by 0 bases, with 6 bases between. The CDR3 loop spans 16 amino acids. The germline V gene has CDR1 MNHEY and CDR2 SVGAGI. In DNA form, the CDR3 reads TGTGCCAGCAGTTACTCTGGGAGCTCCTATAATTCACCCCTCCACTTT. Amino acid sequence: CASSYSGSSYNSPLHF.

This clone was recorded only once. The rearrangement joins TRBV6-6 to TRBJ1-1; 9 bases map to TRBD1. The junction had 10 bases not matched to a gene; V was cut back by 4 bases and J by 4 bases. Germline V CDR1 and CDR2: MNHNY, SVGAGI (reference sequence). The CDR3 length is 16 residues. In DNA form, the CDR3 reads TGTGCCAGCAGTTCAAACAGGGGGCTGTTGGTCACTGAAGCTTTCTTT. This translates into CASSSNRGLLVTEAFF.

V gene TRBV19 combines with J gene TRBJ1-1; D is undetermined. Germline values: CDR1 LNHDA, CDR2 SQIVND (reference sequence). Trimming stripped 5 bases from V and 0 bases from J, with 7 bases between. The CDR3 has 13 amino acids. The CDR3 DNA sequence: TGTGCCAGTAGTTTCGGGCTGAACACTGAAGCTTTCTTT. Translating it yields CASSFGLNTEAFF.

The V call is TRBV30, the J call TRBJ1-2; D unclear. CDR1 and CDR2 (germline): GTSNPN, SVGIG (reference sequence). The CDR3 runs to 12 residues. V was cut by 7 bases and J by 1 base, with 10 bases left in between. This chain's CDR3 is CALVGLNYGYTF. In DNA form, the CDR3 reads TGTGCCTTGGTCGGCCTTAACTATGGCTACACCTTC.